This T cell receptor beta chain was recovered during a study of Ad26.COV2.S vaccination and SARS-CoV-2 variants listed by TCRdb under 2021. In terms of the full investigation: Donors in the vaccine arm were drawn from COV1001, a phase I-IIa trial of Ad26.COV2.S in healthy adults that was multicentre, randomized, double-blind and placebo-controlled. Ad26.COV2.S was given intramuscularly at 5x10^10 or 1x10^11 viral particles, as a single shot or as two shots 56 days apart. Sequencing of the TCRbeta repertoire served to evaluate the specificity and breadth of SARS-CoV-2-reactive T cell receptors following Ad26.COV2.S vaccination. A total of roughly 30 samples were included in the TCR-sequenced set, comprising around 20 Ad26.COV2.S vaccine recipients, 5 placebo recipients and 8 SARS-CoV-2 convalescent individuals. Trial participants were randomized into five groups of five, in which low-dose or high-dose Ad26.COV2.S was given once or twice, or placebo was given on both occasions. Throughout the experiments and outcome assessment, investigators stayed blinded to trial group allocation.

With respect to this clone: What antigen it recognizes has not been identified. Per-nucleotide qualities are absent, and no much larger clonotype sits a single base away.

According to the study, the label for this sample's treatment or condition signals: around 19 received Ad26.COV2.S at low or high dose, single or two shots; 5 received placebo; per-sample allocation not given. For vaccine and placebo recipients, the sequenced repertoires came from samples collected on day 63 after the first injection. Between 29 July and 7 August 2020, Cohort 1b enrolled some 25 adults aged 18-55 years at one site in Boston, USA. As a vaccine, Ad26.COV2.S was a replication-incompetent adenovirus type 26 vector that expressed a prefusion-stabilized SARS-CoV-2 spike protein derived from the original Wuhan strain. Broad study findings and their caveats: The study lacked the statistical power to compare responses across vaccine doses or regimens. The authors noted that total T cell responses may have been underestimated by the TCR breadth and depth analyses. Comparable non-spike TCR breadth was observed between vaccine and placebo recipients, consistent with only spike being contained in the vaccine. Compared with placebo recipients, Ad26.COV2.S recipients showed higher spike-specific TCR breadth (P = 0.0014). After vaccination, substantial breadth of spike-specific CD8+ and CD4+ T cell responses was reported.

The immunoSEQ Assay was the method used to sequence TCRbeta CDR3 regions. After extraction, genomic DNA underwent amplification by bias-controlled multiplex PCR, followed by high-throughput sequencing. The original pipeline was this. Collapsing and filtering of sequences were performed to quantify the absolute abundance of each unique TCRbeta CDR3 region. Usable DNA was measured by amplifying reference genes present in all nucleated cells, and TCRbeta template counts were normalized to that usable DNA to estimate T cell fraction. Repertoire TCRs were annotated as SARS-CoV-2-specific by exact matching of V gene, CDR3 amino acid sequence and J gene to a known reactive TCR set. MIRA supplied the reference SARS-CoV-2 TCR set, which was filtered for enrichment in COVID-19-positive ImmuneCODE repertoires so that public or cross-reactive TCRs were removed. Using the MIRA antigens, annotated TCRs were further analysed by specific ORF or by position within an ORF. Breadth was defined as the number of annotated unique rearrangements divided by the total number of unique productive rearrangements, and depth was defined as the summed frequency of the annotated unique rearrangements. Two-sided Wilcoxon rank-sum tests were used to compare TCR breadth between groups. TCRdb holds this immuneACCESS table with in-frame rearrangements only. Some clones are missing; in checked studies, unresolved V genes explain under half, and the rest has no known cause. Clonal size and the V and J genes are those of that table, whereas D and trimming came from the DNA. The sample table holds some 330,000 clones, of which 85% to 90% were seen once. Around 5% of the sample belongs to the ten largest clones.

The germline V gene (reference sequence) gives CDR1 as PRHDT and CDR2 as FYEKMQ. A distance of 12 bases separates the germline ends of V and J, which lose 0 bases and 4 bases respectively. Counted from cysteine to phenylalanine, this CDR3 has 15 amino acids. CDR3 DNA is the only sequence kept; it has 45 bases, read in frame from the first base. Sample: peripheral blood, taken in a trial of Ad26.COV2.S vaccine versus placebo. The chain is encoded by TRBV13 joined to TRBJ1-2, with the D gene too uncertain to name. The receptor was isolated from a person aged 18-65 years who received the Ad26.COV2.S COVID-19 vaccine or a placebo. The DNA is TGTGCCAGCAGCTTAGGCCAGAGCGGCACCTATGGCTACACCTTC. Translated, this is CASSLGQSGTYGYTF.